The 30 T cell receptor beta chains in this list originate from one sample, sequenced in a study of CD8 T cells in ankylosing spondylitis. TCRdb independently ran MiXCR on the 5' RACE reads; one entry per CDR3 protein. The sample yields 240,000 or so distinct CDR3 sequences, approximately 12% seen once. Sequences were obtained from blood, either unsorted or a sorted T cell fraction (not recorded which). The receptors were sampled from a male donor with ankylosing spondylitis or in good health (not recorded which).

This clonotype was observed a few times. The chain links TRBV4-2 to TRBJ1-2; D is uncertain. The CDR3 has 15 residues. The V and J ends lost 0 bases and 2 bases respectively, with 10 bases between them. Germline CDR1 reads LGHNA; CDR2 reads YNFKEQ. Here the CDR3 reads CASSQDTLGNYGYTF. DNA for the CDR3: TGTGCCAGCAGCCAAGACACGCTAGGCAACTATGGCTACACCTTC.

Of note for this clonotype: Germline is not matched at one junction end, which may reflect a read error. The rearrangement links TRBV10-3 to TRBJ1-1; the D gene is possibly TRBD1 (6 bases). Per the germline V gene, CDR1 is ENHRY and CDR2 is SYGVKD. There are 19 residues in the CDR3. The CDR3 nucleotides read TGTACCATCTCCCCCACCCTTACAGGGCATCTTCAAGGGAACACTGAAGCTTTCTTT. It encodes CTISPTLTGHLQGNTEAFF.

Many counts were recorded for this clonotype. The chain has TRBV5-1 and TRBJ2-1; 7 nucleotides match TRBD2. Trimming removed 4 bases from V and 9 bases from J; junction bases left unmatched: 7. The CDR3 contains 13 residues. Germline V CDR1 and CDR2: SGHRS, YFSETQ. The CDR3 nucleotides are TGCGCCAGCAGCGGGACTAATCCAGCTGAGCAGTTCTTC. This gives the protein CASSGTNPAEQFF. The full variable domain, with the rest looked up from reference TRBV5-1 and TRBJ2-1, is KAGVTQTPRYLIKTRGQQVTLSCSPISGHRSVSWYQQTPGQGLQFLFEYFSETQRNKGNFPGRFSGRQFSNSRSEMNVSTLELGDSALYLCASSGTNPAEQFFGPGTRLTVL.

The gene calls are TRBV20-1 and TRBJ1-1; D is perhaps TRBD1 (5 bases). V was cut by 0 bases and J by 12 bases, with 14 bases left in between. Germline V gives CDR1 DFQATT, CDR2 SNEGSKA (reference sequence). CDR3 length: 12 amino acids. The CDR3 DNA reads as TGCAGTGCTAGAGACAGGGCGGTGGGAACTTTCTTT. It specifies CSARDRAVGTFF.

This clonotype has at least ten counts. The chain employs TRBV12-3 or TRBV12-4 and TRBJ2-2; D not resolved. Trimming took 4 bases from V and 5 from J, leaving 5 bases between them. The CDR3 sequence is 12 residues long. For the CDR3, the DNA is TGTGCCAGCAGTTCCAGGACCGGGGAGCTGTTTTTT. Protein sequence: CASSSRTGELFF.

This clonotype was recorded many times. J is TRBJ2-5 and V is TRBV20-1, with 7 bases identical to TRBD1. The CDR3 sequence is 13 residues long. The junction had 6 bases not matched to a gene; V was cut back by 5 bases and J by 3 bases. The germline gives CDR1 DFQATT, CDR2 SNEGSKA (reference sequence). The CDR3 DNA sequence: TGCAGTGCTGTCCGGGACAGAGAAGAGACCCAGTACTTC. It specifies CSAVRDREETQYF.

This clonotype was counted ten times or more. The chain joins TRBV5-1 to TRBJ2-7; perhaps TRBD2 as D (5 bases). CDR3 length: 13 residues. V was pared by 5 bases and J by 0 bases, with 9 bases between. CDR1 and CDR2 from the germline V gene are SGHRS and YFSETQ. CDR3 loop: CASRSEGSYEQYF. The CDR3 nucleotides read TGCGCCAGCAGGAGTGAGGGCTCCTACGAGCAGTACTTC.

This clonotype was found many times. This rearrangement joins TRBV15 to TRBJ2-7; possible D gene TRBD2, 5 bases. Germline CDR1 is LNHNV and CDR2 is YYDKDF (reference sequence). The ends were cut back, 0 bases at V and 0 bases at J, with 9 bases in the middle. This CDR3 spans 15 amino acids. The CDR3 bases are TGTGCCACCAGCAGAGATGCTGCGGGCTCCTACGAGCAGTACTTC. This translates into CATSRDAAGSYEQYF.

This clonotype has a count of ten or more. This chain joins TRBV6-6 and TRBJ2-3, with TRBD2 matching 10 bases. The germline CDR1 and CDR2 sequences are MNHNY and SVGAGI (reference sequence). This CDR3 has 17 residues. V trimming: 1 base; J trimming: 0 bases; junction bases outside the gene matches: 4. CDR3 coding DNA: TGTGCCAGCAGTTACTTCGGACTAGCGGTTAGCACAGATACGCAGTATTTT. It yields the protein CASSYFGLAVSTDTQYF.

The chain uses TRBV4-1 and TRBJ1-1; D not certain. The ends were cut back, 4 bases at V and 0 bases at J, with 9 bases in the middle. The CDR3 has 14 residues. CDR1 MGHRA and CDR2 YSYEKL come from the germline V gene. CDR3: CASSPREVNTEAFF. CDR3 coding DNA: TGCGCCAGCAGCCCCCGTGAGGTGAACACTGAAGCTTTCTTT.

This clonotype was seen more than once but under ten times. CDR3 coding DNA: TGTGCCAGCAGCTTCTTCAGTCTAGCGGGAAACGAGCAGTACTTC. Translated: CASSFFSLAGNEQYF. The chain combines TRBV7-8 with TRBJ2-7; TRBD2 matches 9 bases. Unmatched junction bases numbered 8, after V lost 3 bases and J lost 5 bases. CDR1 is SGHVS, CDR2 FQNEAQ, per germline. The CDR3 extends over 15 amino acids.

This clonotype was found a few times. This chain connects TRBV5-6 to TRBJ2-7, with 7 bases that match TRBD2. This CDR3 has 14 residues. Germline CDR1 reads SGHDT; CDR2 reads YYEEEE. V shed 3 bases and J 4 bases; nucleotides not matched to a gene: 7. The CDR3: CASSSLGEGYEQYF. DNA of the CDR3: TGTGCCAGCAGCTCCCTGGGGGAGGGATACGAGCAGTACTTC.

A few counts support this clonotype. The chain joins TRBV7-8 to TRBJ2-4; a weak D match, TRBD1 (6 bases). The CDR3 is 14 amino acids. Germline values: CDR1 SGHVS, CDR2 FQNEAQ. The V gene lost 4 bases and the J gene lost 8 bases, with 15 bases spanning the gap. This chain's CDR3 is CASSSTGPGDIQYF. CDR3 coding DNA: TGTGCCAGCAGCTCTACAGGGCCCGGGGACATTCAGTACTTC.

There are many counts of this clonotype. CDR3 coding DNA: TGTGCCAGCAGACAGGGAGACTCGAGCTCCTACGAGCAGTACTTC. Translating gives CASRQGDSSSYEQYF. The chain carries TRBV4-2 and TRBJ2-7; D possibly corresponds to TRBD1 (6 bases). Germline lookup yields CDR1 LGHNA and CDR2 YNFKEQ. V lost 6 bases and J 0 bases, leaving 15 bases between the germline ends. CDR3 length equals 15 residues.

At least ten counts were recorded for this clonotype. This sequence joins TRBV7-3 and TRBJ1-1, with 8 bases fitting TRBD1. Losses at the gene ends were 4 bases for V and 4 bases for J; bases not matched to a gene: 2. This CDR3 is 13 amino acids long. The V gene's germline CDR1 is SGHTA and CDR2 FQGTGA. The CDR3 DNA reads as TGTGCCAGCAGCTCGACAGGGGCCACTGAAGCTTTCTTT. It is translated as CASSSTGATEAFF.

This clonotype was seen repeatedly, ten times or more. Here the CDR3 DNA reads TGTGCCAGCAGCTTAGGGGCAGCCCTCGAGCAGTACTTC. It encodes CASSLGAALEQYF. V usage is TRBV7-8 and J usage is TRBJ2-7; D is undetermined. CDR3 length: 13 residues. Deletions cut 1 base from V and 6 bases from J, with 10 bases between. The germline CDR1 and CDR2 sequences are SGHVS and FQNEAQ.

This clonotype was picked up many times. The chain carries TRBV11-2 and TRBJ2-1; D possibly corresponds to TRBD2 (5 bases). This CDR3 is 16 amino acids long. V lost 0 bases and J 8 bases, leaving 17 bases between the germline ends. Germline assignment: CDR1 SGHAT and CDR2 FQNNGV. As DNA, the CDR3 is TGTGCCAGCAGCTTAGATTTTGTCGGTTCCGGGGATGAGCAGTTCTTC. Its protein product is CASSLDFVGSGDEQFF.

This clonotype was detected many times. The chain combines TRBV10-3 with TRBJ2-3; D might be TRBD1 (6 bases). Germline CDR1 ENHRY, CDR2 SYGVKD. Trimming pared 0 bases from V and 4 bases from J, leaving 14 bases between. The CDR3 runs 16 residues. The CDR3: CAISESMTGRPDTQYF. The CDR3 region has the DNA TGTGCCATCAGTGAGTCGATGACAGGTCGGCCAGATACGCAGTATTTT.

The chain combines TRBV3-1 with TRBJ2-7; D could derive from TRBD1 or TRBD2 (6 bases each). This CDR3 region has 13 residues. V gave up 3 bases and J gave up 5 bases, with 11 bases separating them. Per germline, CDR1 LGHDT and CDR2 YNNKEL (reference sequence). CDR3 protein: CASSHGGGHEQYF. The CDR3 DNA is TGTGCCAGCAGCCACGGGGGCGGCCACGAGCAGTACTTC.

The chain combines TRBV20-1 with TRBJ2-7; 10 nucleotides align to TRBD1. CDR1 is DFQATT, CDR2 SNEGSKA, per germline (reference sequence). The J segment lost 0 bases and the V segment lost 3 bases, leaving 2 bases of the junction unmatched. The CDR3 length is 14 residues. The CDR3 loop is CSARTGGPSYEQYF. CDR3 nucleotide sequence: TGCAGTGCTAGGACAGGGGGCCCCTCCTACGAGCAGTACTTC.

This clonotype has at least ten counts. The V call is TRBV9, the J call TRBJ2-3, with D perhaps matching TRBD2 (5 bases). Germline V gene sequence: CDR1 SGDLS, CDR2 YYNGEE. Trimming stripped 0 bases from V and 3 bases from J, with 8 bases between. This CDR3 comprises 14 residues. The chain's CDR3 is CASSVVPGTDTQYF. The CDR3 DNA sequence: TGTGCCAGCAGCGTAGTCCCGGGGACAGATACGCAGTATTTT.

The sample holds many counts of this clonotype. The V call is TRBV20-1, the J call TRBJ2-1; D could derive from TRBD1 or TRBD2 (6 bases each). Trimming took off 5 bases at V and 0 bases at J, with 29 bases between the two ends. The CDR3 spans 20 residues. CDR1 DFQATT and CDR2 SNEGSKA come from the germline V gene (reference sequence). This CDR3 reads CSAYPGLGGGDISSYNEQFF. In DNA form, the CDR3 reads TGCAGTGCTTACCCAGGGTTAGGAGGAGGGGACATTAGCTCCTACAATGAGCAGTTCTTC.

The rearrangement links TRBV6-5 to TRBJ1-3; the match to TRBD1 covers 9 bases. V shed 4 bases, J shed 4 bases, and the junction held 8 bases outside the gene matches. The germline gives CDR1 MNHEY, CDR2 SVGAGI. This CDR3 region has 16 residues. The CDR3 DNA is TGTGCCAGCAGTTTGGGACAGGGAGGCGGAGGAAACACCATATATTTT. Its translation is CASSLGQGGGGNTIYF.

This clonotype was detected ten times or more. The J gene is TRBJ1-1, the V gene TRBV5-1; D unclear. Between the trimmed V and J ends, which lost 1 base and 4 bases, there was a span of 17 bases. The germline gives CDR1 SGHRS, CDR2 YFSETQ. The CDR3 spans 16 residues. Here the CDR3 DNA reads TGCGCCAGCAGCTTGTTTATTTTCGGGGATGGCACTGAAGCTTTCTTT. Translating it yields CASSLFIFGDGTEAFF.

In its sample, this clonotype was seen many times. The J gene is TRBJ2-6, the V gene TRBV5-1; tentative D call: TRBD2 (6 bases). This CDR3 has 17 amino acids. The germline V gene encodes CDR1 SGHRS and CDR2 YFSETQ. V lost 0 bases and J lost 0, with 10 bases in between. The CDR3 bases are TGCGCCAGCAGCTTGGCGGCGGGGCTCTCTGGGGCCAACGTCCTGACTTTC. Its protein is CASSLAAGLSGANVLTF.

This clonotype was detected many times. The V gene is TRBV20-1, the J gene TRBJ1-4; tentative D call: TRBD1 (6 bases). V was clipped by 2 bases and J by 8 bases, with 21 bases between them. The CDR3 spans 16 residues. Germline V gives CDR1 DFQATT, CDR2 SNEGSKA (reference sequence). The CDR3 loop reads CSARIPEGRGAEKLFF. CDR3 bases: TGCAGTGCTAGAATCCCGGAGGGCCGGGGGGCCGAAAAACTGTTTTTT.

The chain links TRBV4-2 to TRBJ2-7; TRBD1 or TRBD2 may be the D gene (5 bases each). The CDR3 covers 15 residues. Germline V CDR1 and CDR2: LGHNA, YNFKEQ. Trimming removed 4 bases at V and 5 bases at J, with 18 bases between. For the CDR3, the DNA is TGTGCCAGCAGCCGGGGGACCCTAGTCGGGGACGAGCAGTACTTC. It codes for CASSRGTLVGDEQYF.

This clonotype was counted many times. The chain recombines TRBV28 with TRBJ1-2; D gene unclear. This CDR3 has 10 residues. V was pared by 5 bases and J by 3 bases, with 1 base between. Germline V gene sequence: CDR1 MDHEN, CDR2 SYDVKM. DNA of the CDR3: TGTGCCAGCAGTCACTATGGCTACACCTTC. It specifies CASSHYGYTF.

This clonotype was counted at least ten times. The chain carries TRBV18 and TRBJ2-1, with D possibly being TRBD2 (6 bases). The V gene lost 0 bases and the J gene lost 0 bases, with 12 bases spanning the gap. This CDR3 is built from 17 residues. Germline V gene sequence: CDR1 KGHSH, CDR2 LQKENI. DNA of the CDR3: TGTGCCAGCTCACCACCGGTTGGAGGGAGCTCCTACAATGAGCAGTTCTTC. It specifies CASSPPVGGSSYNEQFF.

This clonotype was seen ten or more times. The chain employs TRBV28 and TRBJ2-1; D gene unclear. The CDR3 has 14 amino acids. Looked up from germline, CDR1 is MDHEN and CDR2 is SYDVKM. V gave up 5 bases and J gave up 2 bases, with 10 bases separating them. The CDR3 DNA is TGTGCCAGCAGTCCACGGTGGACCTACAATGAGCAGTTCTTC. Protein product: CASSPRWTYNEQFF.